The entry that follows covers one TCR beta chain sequence. The antigen it binds to is not known. It has no much larger one-base neighbor in the sample; base qualities were not kept. The immunoSEQ Assay was used to sequence TCR beta CDR3 regions from DNA. In the paper's pipeline: To compute T cell density, TCR beta template counts were normalized to usable DNA, which was estimated by amplifying housekeeping genes. Using the preseqR package, richness was estimated by extrapolating to 120,000 templates for tissue samples and 400,000 templates for PBMC samples. Clonality was taken to be one minus Pielou's evenness. Tissue-enriched TCRs were identified by differential abundance testing using productive amino-acid clonotypes, minimum total count 5 and alpha 0.1. The Jaccard Index and the Morisita Overlap Index were used to measure how much the repertoires overlapped between compartments. TCR beta CDR3s were clustered by GLIPH together with public tetramer-defined viral CDR3s, and at least three viral sequences plus V-gene enrichment were required for viral motifs. TCRdb obtained this table from immuneACCESS and retained in-frame rearrangements with V and J assigned. These tables miss some clones; where compared with another copy, unresolved V genes account for less than half of the shortfall, and the remainder is unexplained. V, J and clone size derive from that table, while D and trimming were established from the DNA sequence. The sample records 25,000 to 35,000 clones, roughly 80% of which are singletons. The top ten hold approximately 5.3% of the sample.

The data were obtained in a study of T cells in localized non-small cell lung cancer (dated by TCRdb to 2018 to 2021). Context from the whole study: The study examined T cell repertoires in a few hundred patients with early-stage NSCLC and compared tumors with uninvolved tumor-adjacent lungs. The mean age of the NSCLC patients was 60 to 85 years, with about 130 men and around 99 women. The cohort comprised roughly 240 treatment-naïve NSCLC patients with resected, localized lung tumors. Broader findings and caveats from the paper: Of the top 100 tumor clones, a median of roughly 53 were detected in paired uninvolved adjacent lung; about 28 were also among that lung's top 100. Because of the exploratory design, TCR variables were selected using unadjusted p-values without false-discovery rate correction. Because multi-region sequencing of the tumors was not done, intratumor heterogeneity could not be ruled out. Higher blood T cell density associated with longer overall survival, while higher adjacent-lung clonality associated with shorter survival. Uninvolved tumor-adjacent lung showed the highest T cell clonality, higher than tumor, which suggests more focused antigenic responses in the uninvolved tumor-adjacent lung.

The germline V gene sets CDR1 to SNHLY and CDR2 to FYNNEI. For this chain, trimming is 6 bases at the V end and 4 bases at the J end, and the number of junction bases without a gene match is 8. The CDR3 holds 15 amino acids from the cysteine to the phenylalanine. Only the CDR3 portion is preserved as DNA: 45 bases, with reading frame beginning at the first base. At diagnosis, tumor, uninvolved tumor-adjacent lung and peripheral blood were collected and then preserved as a mix of FFPE and fresh-frozen material. For TCR repertoire profiling, blood samples were analyzed in the form of peripheral blood mononuclear cells.

This receptor was identified in a man aged 40-75 years with stage III lung adenocarcinoma. Source: peripheral blood mononuclear cells, taken before any cancer treatment. The V and J genes are TRBV2 and TRBJ1-2, and TRBD1 matches 10 of the central bases. The nucleotide sequence is given as TGTGCCAGCAGGGCCGGGACAGGGGCCTTCTATGGCTACACCTTC. The resulting protein is CASRAGTGAFYGYTF.